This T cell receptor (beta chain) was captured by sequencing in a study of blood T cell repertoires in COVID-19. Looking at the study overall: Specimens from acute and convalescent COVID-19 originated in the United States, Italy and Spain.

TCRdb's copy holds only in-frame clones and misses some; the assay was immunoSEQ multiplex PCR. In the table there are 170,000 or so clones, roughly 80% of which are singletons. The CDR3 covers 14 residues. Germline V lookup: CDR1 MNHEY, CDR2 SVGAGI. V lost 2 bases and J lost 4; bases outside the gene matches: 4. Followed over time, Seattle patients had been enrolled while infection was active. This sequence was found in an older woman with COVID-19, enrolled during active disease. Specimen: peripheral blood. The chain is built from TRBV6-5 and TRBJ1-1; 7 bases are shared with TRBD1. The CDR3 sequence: CASSYTQGGTEAFF. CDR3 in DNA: TGTGCCAGCAGTTACACCCAGGGGGGCACTGAAGCTTTCTTT.